This entry lists 26 T cell receptor beta chains sequenced from one sample in a study of CD8 T cells in ankylosing spondylitis. TCRdb fed the 5' RACE reads into MiXCR, producing one record per CDR3 protein. The profile covers 670,000 or so distinct CDR3 sequences, with roughly 20% appearing a single time and 15% to 20% taken by the ten largest. Study-wide results and limits: Blood of patients with ankylosing spondylitis appeared to be characterized by a TCR beta motif of seven or eight highly homologous variants.

No antigen is known for these receptors. Sequenced material: blood, either unsorted or a sorted T cell fraction (not recorded which). The receptor set was obtained from a male donor with ankylosing spondylitis.

This clonotype was counted between two and nine times. The chain links TRBV6-2 or TRBV6-3 to TRBJ2-5; 11 bases match TRBD2. The CDR3 totals 19 residues. Losses at the gene ends were 6 bases for V and 4 bases for J; bases not matched to a gene: 19. Germline lookup yields CDR1 MNHEY and CDR2 SVGEGT. CDR3 nucleotides: TGTGCCAGCAGCCCCTGGAGGGCTAGCGGGAGGAATCCGCCAGAGACCCAGTACTTC. This gives the protein CASSPWRASGRNPPETQYF.

This clonotype has only a few counts. V is TRBV24-1 and J is TRBJ1-5; D may be TRBD1 (5 bases). V lost 6 bases and J lost 9, with 14 bases in between. CDR3 length: 13 residues. Germline CDR1 is KGHDR and CDR2 is SFDVKD. The CDR3 here is CATSRDGARPQHF. The CDR3 nucleotides are TGTGCCACCAGTCGGGACGGTGCTCGGCCCCAGCATTTT.

This clonotype has a handful of counts. The chain uses TRBV7-9 and TRBJ1-2; 7 nucleotides agree with TRBD1. Per germline, CDR1 SEHNR and CDR2 FQNEAQ (reference sequence). The CDR3 contains 15 residues. J lost 4 bases, V lost 5 bases, and 10 bases had no gene match. CDR3 sequence reads: CASSTSRQGAYGYTF. The CDR3, as DNA: TGTGCCAGCAGCACGAGTAGACAGGGTGCCTATGGCTACACCTTC. The whole variable domain, filled in from reference TRBV7-9 and TRBJ1-2, reads DTGVSQNPRHKITKRGQNVTFRCDPISEHNRLYWYRQTLGQGPEFLTYFQNEAQLEKSRLLSDRFSAERPKGSFSTLEIQRTEQGDSAMYLCASSTSRQGAYGYTFGSGTRLTVV.

The chain joins TRBV20-1 to TRBJ1-1; no clear D. The CDR3 has 13 residues. V was cut by 0 bases and J by 8 bases, with 13 bases left in between. The germline gives CDR1 DFQATT, CDR2 SNEGSKA (reference sequence). The CDR3 protein is CSARDQGFTEAFF. CDR3 DNA: TGCAGTGCTAGAGATCAAGGGTTCACCGAAGCTTTCTTT.

The chain recombines TRBV28 with TRBJ2-3; TRBD2 matches 7 bases. The J segment lost 1 base and the V segment lost 5 bases, leaving 9 bases of the junction unmatched. Germline V gene lookup returns CDR1 MDHEN and CDR2 SYDVKM. The CDR3 loop spans 16 amino acids. The CDR3 reads CASSPSSGLRTDTQYF. Written as DNA, the CDR3 is TGTGCCAGCAGTCCTAGTAGCGGGTTGCGCACAGATACGCAGTATTTT.

This clonotype occurred a few times. V usage is TRBV4-3 and J usage is TRBJ2-7, with a possible D match to TRBD2 (5 bases). This CDR3 region has 16 residues. Per germline, CDR1 LGHNA and CDR2 YSLEER. The V gene lost 3 bases and the J gene lost 1 base, with 16 bases spanning the gap. The CDR3 here is CASSHRPSEGSYEQYF. The CDR3 DNA reads TGCGCCAGCAGCCACCGACCGAGCGAGGGTTCCTACGAGCAGTACTTC.

This clonotype was counted between two and nine times. The chain combines TRBV6-1 with TRBJ2-5; 8 positions agree with TRBD1. CDR1 is MNHNS, CDR2 SASEGT, per germline. V trimming: 6 bases; J trimming: 5 bases; junction bases outside the gene matches: 14. CDR3 size: 16 residues. The CDR3, as DNA: TGTGCCAGCAGAGCAGCCTTGACAGGGGCCAGTGAGACCCAGTACTTC. Amino acid sequence: CASRAALTGASETQYF.

This clonotype was counted only a few times. The V call is TRBV29-1, the J call TRBJ1-4; TRBD1 might be the D (5 bases). The CDR3 spans 12 residues. Germline CDR1 SQVTM, CDR2 ANQGSEA. Trimming removed 5 bases at V and 6 bases at J, with 10 bases between. For the CDR3, the DNA is TGCAGCGTTTCTACAGGAGATGAAAAACTGTTTTTT. This sequence encodes CSVSTGDEKLFF.

V usage is TRBV12-3 or TRBV12-4 and J usage is TRBJ2-2; possible D gene TRBD1, 6 bases. CDR3 length: 14 amino acids. The V and J ends lost 4 bases and 4 bases respectively, with 10 bases between them. The CDR3 here is CASSWGPSTGELFF. The DNA of the CDR3 is TGTGCCAGCAGTTGGGGGCCGAGCACCGGGGAGCTGTTTTTT.

Only a few counts were recorded for this clonotype. The chain couples TRBV4-1 to TRBJ2-3; no firm D call. Trimming stripped 5 bases from V and 6 bases from J, with 12 bases between. CDR3 length: 13 amino acids. Germline CDR1 MGHRA, CDR2 YSYEKL. CDR3 DNA: TGCGCCAGCAGCAAAATCTGGCGCGATACGCAGTATTTT. This gives the protein CASSKIWRDTQYF.

The chain links TRBV20-1 to TRBJ2-3; no firm D call. Germline CDR1 is DFQATT and CDR2 is SNEGSKA (reference sequence). V was shortened by 0 bases and J by 2 bases, with 3 bases between the two germline ends. This CDR3 has 12 residues. The CDR3: CSARELTDTQYF. CDR3 coding DNA: TGCAGTGCTAGAGAACTCACAGATACGCAGTATTTT.

The V gene is TRBV20-1, the J gene TRBJ2-1; TRBD2 matches 8 bases. With V trimmed by 4 bases and J by 7 bases, 9 bases remained unmatched. Germline V gene data show CDR1 as DFQATT and CDR2 as SNEGSKA (reference sequence). CDR3 length: 14 amino acids. The CDR3 sequence is CSATRLARANEQFF. CDR3 DNA: TGCAGTGCTACCAGACTAGCGCGCGCGAATGAGCAGTTCTTC.

This clonotype has more than one count but fewer than ten. This sequence joins TRBV20-1 and TRBJ2-7; D tentatively fits TRBD1 or TRBD2 (6 bases each). The germline V and J ends were trimmed by 3 bases and 3 bases, with 15 bases remaining between them. The germline gives CDR1 DFQATT, CDR2 SNEGSKA (reference sequence). The CDR3 covers 14 residues. The CDR3 nucleotides read TGCAGTGCTAGTTACGACGGAGGGGGCTACGAGCAGTACTTC. Residues: CSASYDGGGYEQYF.

This clonotype was observed at least ten times. The chain uses TRBV5-4 and TRBJ1-2, with 11 nucleotides matching TRBD1. J lost 3 bases, V lost 6 bases, and 10 bases had no gene match. CDR1 is SGHNT, CDR2 YYREEE, per germline (reference sequence). The CDR3 loop spans 16 amino acids. CDR3 sequence: CASTLGQGGVYYGYTF. In DNA, the CDR3 is TGTGCCAGCACTTTGGGACAGGGGGGAGTGTACTATGGCTACACCTTC.

There are many counts of this clonotype. The chain is built from TRBV24-1 and TRBJ2-1; 11 nucleotides align to TRBD1. The J segment lost 6 bases and the V segment lost 3 bases, leaving 9 bases of the junction unmatched. Germline values: CDR1 KGHDR, CDR2 SFDVKD. The length of the CDR3 is 17 residues. Here the CDR3 reads CATSDTVPGQGGNEQFF. CDR3 DNA: TGTGCCACCAGTGATACAGTGCCGGGACAGGGGGGCAATGAGCAGTTCTTC.

This chain connects TRBV20-1 to TRBJ2-5, with TRBD2 as a possible D gene (5 bases). CDR1 and CDR2 from the germline V gene are DFQATT and SNEGSKA (reference sequence). V shed 4 bases and J shed 5 bases, with 29 bases lying between them. This CDR3 region has 18 residues. CDR3 region: CSAIEGEAGTTLRETQYF. DNA for the CDR3: TGCAGTGCTATAGAAGGCGAGGCGGGCACCACCTTGCGGGAGACCCAGTACTTC.

This chain connects TRBV5-1 to TRBJ2-1; D gene ambiguous. CDR3 size: 16 residues. The V and J ends lost 4 bases and 0 bases respectively, with 14 bases between them. The germline CDR1 and CDR2 sequences are SGHRS and YFSETQ. Here the CDR3 reads CASSLDPKSSYNEQFF. The CDR3 DNA reads as TGCGCCAGCAGCCTGGACCCTAAGAGCTCCTACAATGAGCAGTTCTTC.

The chain employs TRBV9 and TRBJ2-1; 14 bases line up with TRBD2. The V segment lost 3 bases and the J segment 7 bases; nucleotides outside the gene matches: 3. The CDR3 is 15 residues long. Germline values: CDR1 SGDLS, CDR2 YYNGEE. The CDR3 is CASSATSGRVNEQFF. Here the CDR3 DNA reads TGTGCCAGCAGCGCGACTAGCGGGAGGGTAAATGAGCAGTTCTTC.

The table lists this clonotype with many counts. The V and J genes are TRBV20-1 and TRBJ2-1; D is uncertain. CDR1 is DFQATT and CDR2 is SNEGSKA in the germline V gene (reference sequence). V lost 5 bases and J lost 0, with 11 bases in between. CDR3 size: 14 residues. The CDR3, as DNA: TGCAGTGCTGAGCCCCGGAGCTCCTACAATGAGCAGTTCTTC. Its protein is CSAEPRSSYNEQFF.

In its sample, this clonotype was seen a few times. The rearrangement links TRBV7-2 to TRBJ2-2, with 7 bases lining up with TRBD1. This CDR3 spans 13 amino acids. V shed 3 bases, J shed 6 bases, and the junction held 1 base outside the gene matches. CDR1 SGHTA and CDR2 FQGNSA come from the germline V gene. CDR3 sequence (DNA): TGTGCCAGCAGCTTGACAGGGTCCGGGGAGCTGTTTTTT. Its protein product is CASSLTGSGELFF.

V gene TRBV20-1 combines with J gene TRBJ2-1, with TRBD2 as a possible D gene (6 bases). This CDR3 contains 15 residues. Germline V CDR1 and CDR2: DFQATT, SNEGSKA (reference sequence). The V and J ends lost 5 bases and 4 bases respectively, with 18 bases between them. CDR3 in DNA: TGCAGTGCTGGACATCGGACTAACCTTTACAATGAGCAGTTCTTC. Amino acids: CSAGHRTNLYNEQFF.

The chain is built from TRBV3-1 and TRBJ1-1; D unresolved. The V end lost 0 bases, the J end lost 11 bases, and 7 bases lay between the germline ends. Germline V gives CDR1 LGHDT, CDR2 YNNKEL (reference sequence). The CDR3 consists of 11 residues. CDR3 in DNA: TGTGCCAGCAGCCAAGATTGGGTCGCTTTCTTT. Protein: CASSQDWVAFF. Filled out from reference TRBV3-1 and TRBJ1-1, the complete variable domain reads DTAVSQTPKYLVTQMGNDKSIKCEQNLGHDTMYWYKQDSKKFLKIMFSYNNKELIINETVPNRFSPKSPDKAHLNLHINSLELGDSAVYFCASSQDWVAFFGQGTRLTVV.

In regard to this clonotype: Since a much larger clone is just one base distant, this may be a read error. The rearrangement joins TRBV9 to TRBJ2-5, with D perhaps matching TRBD2 (5 bases). The germline V gene has CDR1 SGDLS and CDR2 YYNGEE. The CDR3 totals 15 residues. V lost 2 bases and J 1 base, leaving 12 bases between the germline ends. The chain's CDR3 is CASSVGTRIQETQYF. The CDR3 DNA follows: TGTGCCAGCAGCGTGGGAACTAGGATCCAAGAGACCCAGTACTTC.

The genes are TRBV6-2 or TRBV6-3 and TRBJ2-1; no definite D call. Germline assignment: CDR1 MNHEY and CDR2 SVGEGT. CDR3 length equals 12 residues. Trimming stripped 2 bases from V and 8 bases from J, with 7 bases between. CDR3 bases: TGTGCCAGCAGTTACGGGGTGCATGAGCAGTTCTTC. Translated: CASSYGVHEQFF.

The V call is TRBV18, the J call TRBJ2-1; D unclear. V gave up 1 base and J gave up 6 bases, with 10 bases separating them. In germline, CDR1 is KGHSH, CDR2 LQKENI. The CDR3 is 14 amino acids. CDR3 sequence reads: CASSPQAGVNEQFF. CDR3 bases: TGTGCCAGCTCACCACAAGCCGGCGTCAATGAGCAGTTCTTC.

The rearrangement links TRBV5-1 to TRBJ2-7; TRBD2 matches 8 bases. V lost 5 bases and J lost 0; bases outside the gene matches: 10. This CDR3 comprises 16 residues. Germline V gene lookup returns CDR1 SGHRS and CDR2 YFSETQ. Here the CDR3 reads CASRSGGPGSSYEQYF. The CDR3 DNA is TGCGCCAGCAGAAGCGGGGGCCCAGGGTCCTCCTACGAGCAGTACTTC.